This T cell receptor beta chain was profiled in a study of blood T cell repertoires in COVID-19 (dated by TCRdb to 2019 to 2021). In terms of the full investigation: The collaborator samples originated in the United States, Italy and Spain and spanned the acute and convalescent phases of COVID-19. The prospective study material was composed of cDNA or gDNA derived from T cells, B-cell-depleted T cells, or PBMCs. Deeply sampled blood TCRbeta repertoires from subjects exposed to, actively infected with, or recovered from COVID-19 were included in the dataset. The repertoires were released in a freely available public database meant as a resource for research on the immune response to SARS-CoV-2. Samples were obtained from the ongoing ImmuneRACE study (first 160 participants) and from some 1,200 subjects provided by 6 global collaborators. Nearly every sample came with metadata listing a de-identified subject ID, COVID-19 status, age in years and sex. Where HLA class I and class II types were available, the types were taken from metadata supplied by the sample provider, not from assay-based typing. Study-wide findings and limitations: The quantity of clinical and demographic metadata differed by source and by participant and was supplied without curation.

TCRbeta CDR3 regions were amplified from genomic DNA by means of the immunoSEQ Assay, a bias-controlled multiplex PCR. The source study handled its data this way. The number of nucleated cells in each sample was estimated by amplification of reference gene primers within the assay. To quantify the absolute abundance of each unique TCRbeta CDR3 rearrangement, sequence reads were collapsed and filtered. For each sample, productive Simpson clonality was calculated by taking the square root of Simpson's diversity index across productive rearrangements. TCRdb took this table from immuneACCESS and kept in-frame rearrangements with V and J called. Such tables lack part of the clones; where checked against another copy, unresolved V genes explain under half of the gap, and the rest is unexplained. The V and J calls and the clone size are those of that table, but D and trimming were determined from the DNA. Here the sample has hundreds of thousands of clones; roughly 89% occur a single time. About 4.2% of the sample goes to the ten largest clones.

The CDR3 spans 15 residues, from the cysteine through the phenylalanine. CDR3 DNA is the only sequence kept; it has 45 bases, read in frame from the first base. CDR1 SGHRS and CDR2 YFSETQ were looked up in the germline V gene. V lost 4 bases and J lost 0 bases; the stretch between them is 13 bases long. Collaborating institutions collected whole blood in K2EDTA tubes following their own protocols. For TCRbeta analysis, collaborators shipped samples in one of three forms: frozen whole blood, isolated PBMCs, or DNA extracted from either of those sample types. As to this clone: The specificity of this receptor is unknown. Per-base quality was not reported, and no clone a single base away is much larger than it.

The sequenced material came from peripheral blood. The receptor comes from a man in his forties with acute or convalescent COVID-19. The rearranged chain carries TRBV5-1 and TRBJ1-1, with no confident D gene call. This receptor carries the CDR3 CASSKYTNMNTEAFF. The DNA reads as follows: TGCGCCAGCAGCAAATATACGAACATGAACACTGAAGCTTTCTTT.